The clone carrying this TCR beta chain was detected a few times. This sample was included in a study of human T cells and chemical hapten exposure. Time point noted: patch test 1, 2 weeks after DPC sensitization. As for treatment: therapeutic diphenylcyclopropenone sensitization with weekly scalp DPC. A single record per CDR3 protein comes from TCRdb applying MiXCR to the RACE reads. This table holds some 82,000 distinct CDR3 sequences, about 10% found once. Looked up from germline, CDR1 is MNHEY and CDR2 is SMNVEV (reference sequence). The CDR3 is made up of 14 amino acids. Trimming left V 8 bases short and J 1 base short, with 12 bases between.

This chain links TRBV27 with TRBJ1-5; no clear D gene. The specimen was whole blood, collected in connection with sensitization to the hapten diphenylcyclopropenone (DPC). The receptor's source is a woman aged 45-65 years with alopecia areata. Some clones in this sample may be carry-over from other donors' samples. The CDR3 bases are TGTGCCAGCCGGGGTATATCGAGCAATCAGCCCCAGCATTTT. Translation gives CASRGISSNQPQHF.